A single sample gave rise to the 15 T cell receptor beta chains below, sequenced in a study of regulatory T cells in long-lasting Graves disease. Combining iRepertoire HTBI primers with Arm-PCR of CDR3 regions, the authors built TCR beta libraries. Via MiXCR, TCRdb re-called the multiplex PCR reads, giving one row per CDR3 protein. The sample carries 550,000 to 700,000 distinct CDR3 sequences, 15% to 20% recorded once. The time point here: newly diagnosed GD, antithyroid drugs for less than 3 months. With RNA extracted from PBMCs as input, the TCR library was made. These sequences were also reported in another study, on T cells in Graves' hyperthyroidism and ophthalmopathy.

Sequenced here: peripheral blood mononuclear cells (PBMCs), sampled at new diagnosis, from a patient treated with antithyroid drugs. The receptors were gathered from a man younger than 30 with Graves disease.

This clonotype has a handful of counts. The chain links TRBV6-1 to TRBJ2-7, with D tentatively TRBD1 (5 bases). This CDR3 spans 13 amino acids. V lost 7 bases to trimming and J lost 2 bases, with 12 bases between them. The germline V gene encodes CDR1 MNHNS and CDR2 SASEGT. The CDR3 DNA follows: TGTGCCAGCACCCAGGGCCTTGCCTACGAGCAGTACTTC. It translates to CASTQGLAYEQYF.

This CDR3 reads CATSDSTMNTEAFF. CDR3 DNA: TGTGCCACCAGTGACAGTACAATGAACACTGAAGCTTTCTTT. The chain joins TRBV24-1 to TRBJ1-1; D is undetermined. Germline values: CDR1 KGHDR, CDR2 SFDVKD. The CDR3 spans 14 residues. V lost 4 bases and J 0 bases, leaving 8 bases between the germline ends.

The table lists this clonotype with many counts. This chain connects TRBV27 to TRBJ2-5; 13 bases are a match to TRBD2. The V and J ends lost 0 bases and 5 bases, in that order; junction bases with no gene match: 6. From germline, CDR1 is MNHEY and CDR2 SMNVEV (reference sequence). This CDR3 comprises 17 residues. CDR3 coding DNA: TGTGCCAGCAGTTTATCGTGGACTAGCGGGAGAAGGGAGACCCAGTACTTC. Translation gives CASSLSWTSGRRETQYF.

This sequence joins TRBV25-1 and TRBJ2-7, with a tentative D call TRBD1 (5 bases). Germline CDR1 and CDR2: MGHDK and SYGVNS. The germline V and J ends were trimmed by 6 bases and 6 bases, with 15 bases remaining between them. The CDR3 has 13 amino acids. The CDR3 loop reads CASRDMASGEQYF. CDR3 sequence (DNA): TGTGCCAGCAGGGACATGGCGTCGGGCGAGCAGTACTTC.

This clonotype was found many times. V and J are TRBV12-3 or TRBV12-4 and TRBJ2-1, with 9 bases matching TRBD2. V shed 3 bases, J shed 1 base, and the junction held 7 bases outside the gene matches. The length of the CDR3 is 17 residues. The CDR3 DNA follows: TGTGCCAGCAGTTTCTTGTCTAGCGGGGTGTCCTACAATGAGCAGTTCTTC. It specifies CASSFLSSGVSYNEQFF.

CDR3 sequence reads: CASSPDRAPRTDTQYF. The CDR3 nucleotides are TGTGCCAGCAGCCCTGACAGGGCTCCCCGGACAGATACGCAGTATTTT. The chain carries TRBV3-1 and TRBJ2-3; 7 positions agree with TRBD1. With V trimmed by 4 bases and J by 3 bases, 10 bases remained unmatched. The CDR3 has 16 residues. CDR1 and CDR2 (germline): LGHDT, YNNKEL (reference sequence).

This clonotype showed up many times. CDR3 sequence (DNA): TGCAGCGTTGGTTGGACGCGGTTCCCCGAGCAGTACTTC. It yields the protein CSVGWTRFPEQYF. V and J are TRBV29-1 and TRBJ2-7; D uncertain. Germline CDR1 is SQVTM and CDR2 is ANQGSEA. Trimming took off 4 bases at V and 6 bases at J, with 16 bases between the two ends. This CDR3 is built from 13 residues.

The chain has TRBV20-1 and TRBJ2-3; D gene uncertain. The CDR3 has 15 residues. The V gene's germline CDR1 is DFQATT and CDR2 SNEGSKA (reference sequence). V lost 6 bases to trimming and J lost 0 bases, with 16 bases between them. The DNA for the CDR3 is TGCAGTGCGATCGGACCGGGCACTAGCACAGATACGCAGTATTTT. Its translation is CSAIGPGTSTDTQYF.

This clonotype was seen at least ten times. This chain uses TRBV5-1 with TRBJ1-1, with 7 bases that match TRBD1. This CDR3 region has 16 residues. The V gene's germline CDR1 is SGHRS and CDR2 YFSETQ. V dropped 4 bases and J dropped 1; count of bases not matched to a gene: 10. The DNA of the CDR3 is TGCGCCAGCAGCCTAATGTGGGACAGAGAGAACACTGAAGCTTTCTTT. Its protein is CASSLMWDRENTEAFF.

This chain links TRBV5-5 with TRBJ2-1, with 10 bases aligning to TRBD2. Germline CDR1 and CDR2: SGHKS and YYEKEE (reference sequence). This CDR3 comprises 17 residues. J was trimmed by 5 bases and V by 5 bases; bases with no gene match: 13. The DNA for the CDR3 is TGTGCCAGCAGGCCTTGGAGCGGGGGGGGGCCAGACAATGAGCAGTTCTTC. Translating gives CASRPWSGGGPDNEQFF.

As regards this clonotype: A much more abundant neighbour one base away suggests this may be a read error. The gene calls are TRBV27 and TRBJ2-7; the match to TRBD2 covers 9 bases. V trimming: 6 bases; J trimming: 7 bases; junction bases outside the gene matches: 13. This CDR3 has 15 residues. The germline CDR1 and CDR2 sequences are MNHEY and SMNVEV (reference sequence). CDR3 region: CASSQTSGRFNEQYF. CDR3 nucleotide sequence: TGTGCCAGCAGCCAGACTAGCGGACGCTTCAATGAGCAGTACTTC.

This clonotype was detected many times. The gene calls are TRBV11-2 and TRBJ2-3, with D perhaps TRBD2 (9 bases). The length of the CDR3 is 16 residues. Trimming left V 4 bases short and J 4 bases short, with 18 bases between. Per the germline V gene, CDR1 is SGHAT and CDR2 is FQNNGV. CDR3 nucleotide sequence: TGTGCCAGCAGCTCAGGGGGCGGGAGGGCCCCAGATACGCAGTATTTT. This translates into CASSSGGGRAPDTQYF.

J is TRBJ2-7 and V is TRBV6-1, with D unclear. Between the trimmed V and J ends, which lost 6 bases and 7 bases, there was a span of 13 bases. The CDR3 is 12 residues long. The germline V gene has CDR1 MNHNS and CDR2 SASEGT. CDR3 loop: CASSLPPREQYF. The CDR3 nucleotides read TGTGCCAGCAGCCTACCCCCCCGGGAGCAGTACTTC.

This clonotype was detected a few times. A much larger clonotype is one base distant, so this may be a read error. Here the CDR3 omits its conserved ending phenylalanine or tryptophan, so a read error is the likely source. This chain joins TRBV24-1 and TRBJ1-1; D is ambiguous. The CDR3 length is 15 residues. V was cut by 6 bases and J by 0 bases, with 13 bases left in between. Germline CDR1 KGHDR, CDR2 SFDVKD. CDR3 sequence reads: CATSRTFGLNTEAFS. The CDR3 DNA follows: TGTGCCACCAGTCGGACGTTTGGTTTGAACACTGAAGCTTTCTCT.

V is TRBV19 and J is TRBJ2-5; D may be TRBD1 (6 bases). Germline V gene sequence: CDR1 LNHDA, CDR2 SQIVND (reference sequence). The CDR3 totals 14 residues. V lost 5 bases and J lost 4, with 14 bases in between. The CDR3 DNA reads as TGTGCCAGTAGTCCCAGGGGAATAGGAGAGACCCAGTACTTC. This translates into CASSPRGIGETQYF.